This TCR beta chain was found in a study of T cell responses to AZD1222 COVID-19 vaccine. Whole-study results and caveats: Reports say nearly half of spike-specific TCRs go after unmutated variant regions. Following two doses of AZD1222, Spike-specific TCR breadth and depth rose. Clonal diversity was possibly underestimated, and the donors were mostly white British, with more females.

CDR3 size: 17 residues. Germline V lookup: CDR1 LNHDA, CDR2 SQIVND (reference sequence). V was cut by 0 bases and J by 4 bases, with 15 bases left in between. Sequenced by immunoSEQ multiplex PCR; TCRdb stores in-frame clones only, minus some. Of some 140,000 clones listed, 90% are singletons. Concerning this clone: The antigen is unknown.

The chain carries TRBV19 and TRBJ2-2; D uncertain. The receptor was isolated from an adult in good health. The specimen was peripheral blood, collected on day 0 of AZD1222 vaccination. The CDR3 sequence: CASSIDRFSFSTGELFF. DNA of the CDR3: TGTGCCAGTAGTATAGATCGGTTCAGCTTCAGCACCGGGGAGCTGTTTTTT.